Detailed here is one T cell receptor (beta chain). Its antigen remains unknown. A much more abundant neighbour one base away suggests this may be a read error. This specimen belongs to a study of glioma-infiltrating T cells. Study results and caveats: Only very few CDR3 sequences appeared in both tissue and blood.

Using RNA template, CDR3s of TCR alpha and beta were amplified with iRepertoire arm-PCR. TCRdb re-derived calls from the multiplex PCR reads in MiXCR, one entry per CDR3 protein. Of roughly 42,000 distinct CDR3 sequences listed, approximately 20% were seen once; the top ten hold approximately 6.4%. Germline CDR1 reads WNHNN; CDR2 reads SYGVQD (reference sequence). The CDR3 spans 15 residues. Between the trimmed V and J ends, which lost 0 bases and 4 bases, there was a span of 12 bases. The clonotype was recovered from a human donor with low-grade glioma or glioblastoma, undergoing nonglioma brain surgery, or in good health (not recorded which). This sequence joins TRBV10-1 and TRBJ2-5; D is ambiguous. Material: glioma tissue, nonneoplastic brain tissue, or PBMCs (not recorded which). DNA for the CDR3: TGCGCCAGCAGTGAGTCGGCGAAATCACGAGAGACCCAGTACTTC. This translates into CASSESAKSRETQYF.